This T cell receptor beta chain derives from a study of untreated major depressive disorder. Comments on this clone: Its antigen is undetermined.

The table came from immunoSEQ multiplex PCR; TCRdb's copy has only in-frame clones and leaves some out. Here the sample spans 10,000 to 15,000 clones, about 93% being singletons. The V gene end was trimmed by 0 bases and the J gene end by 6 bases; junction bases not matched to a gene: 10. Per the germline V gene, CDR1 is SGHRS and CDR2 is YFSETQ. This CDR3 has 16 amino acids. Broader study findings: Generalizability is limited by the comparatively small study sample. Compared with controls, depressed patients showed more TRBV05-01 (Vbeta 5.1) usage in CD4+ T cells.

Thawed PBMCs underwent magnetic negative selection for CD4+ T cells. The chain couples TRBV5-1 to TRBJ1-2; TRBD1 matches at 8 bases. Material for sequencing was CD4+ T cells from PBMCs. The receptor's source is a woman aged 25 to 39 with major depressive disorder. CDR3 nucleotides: TGCGCCAGCAGCTTGGAATCTGGGACAGGAGCAAATGGCTACACCTTC. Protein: CASSLESGTGANGYTF.